A selection of T cell receptor beta chains follows, all from one sample in a study of blood T cell repertoires in COVID-19. Sequencing was performed with immunoSEQ multiplex PCR; in TCRdb, only in-frame clones are kept and a portion is missing. The data show approximately 210,000 clones, with 85% to 90% seen just once and 9.5% to 13% held by the top ten. The sample was peripheral blood. These receptors originate from a man aged 45-65 years with COVID-19, enrolled during active disease. Each CDR3 is given with its conserved first and last residue. D genes are given only for firm matches. Size is stated for part of the rows, as once, few or many counts, or as a class when the clone is expanded.

>.|TRBD1|TRBV29-1|TRBJ2-3
TGCAGCGTTGGATTCGTTGGGACAGGGGCAGATACGCAGTATTTT
CSVGFVGTGADTQYF
>few|.|TRBV4-3|TRBJ2-1
TGCGCCAGCAGCCAAGATATGGGGGCGGCGTCCAATGAGCAGTTCTTC
CASSQDMGAASNEQFF
>.|TRBD1|TRBV27|TRBJ1-1
TGTGCCAGCAGTCCGCGGACAGGGTGGTCTGAAGCTTTCTTT
CASSPRTGWSEAFF
>.|.|TRBV19|TRBJ1-1
TGTGCCAGTAGTATAACCGGGAACACTGAAGCTTTCTTT
CASSITGNTEAFF
>once|.|TRBV9|TRBJ1-2
TGTGCCAGCAGCCCGACCCTCGGGGAGAGCTATGGCTACACCTTC
CASSPTLGESYGYTF
>.|TRBD1|TRBV6-5|TRBJ1-1
TGTGCCAGCAGTTACTCCACAGGGGTGAGCACTGAAGCTTTCTTT
CASSYSTGVSTEAFF
>once|.|TRBV27|TRBJ2-7
TGTGCCAGCAGTTTAAGGGCAGGGCCCTTCTCCTACGAGCAGTACTTC
CASSLRAGPFSYEQYF
>.|TRBD1|TRBV29-1|TRBJ1-2
TGCAGCGTTCGGGACAGCTATGGCTACACCTTC
CSVRDSYGYTF
>.|TRBD1|TRBV3-1/TRBV3-2|TRBJ1-6
TGTGCCAGCAGCCCAACGACAGGGGGGATTTCACCCCTCCACTTT
CASSPTTGGISPLHF
>.|.|TRBV12-2|TRBJ2-7
TGTGCAAGTCGTGCTGAGGATCGGTCCTACGAGCAGTACTTC
CASRAEDRSYEQYF
>.|TRBD1|TRBV10-2|TRBJ1-6
TGCGCCAGCAGCACCAGGGGGATGAATTCACCCCTCCACTTT
CASSTRGMNSPLHF
>.|TRBD1|TRBV19|TRBJ2-5
TGTGCCAGTAGCCCCGGGACAGGGGCCCGAGAGACCCAGTACTTC
CASSPGTGARETQYF
>few|TRBD1|TRBV19|TRBJ1-1
TGTGCCAGTAGTTCCGGACTTCTGGCAGGGGGGGAAGCTTTCTTT
CASSSGLLAGGEAFF
>.|.|TRBV6-5|TRBJ2-3
TGTGCCAGCAGGGCCGGGATTGCCACAGATACGCAGTATTTT
CASRAGIATDTQYF
>.|.|TRBV19|TRBJ1-5
TGTGCCAGTAGTCAACAGGGATTGGATCAGCCCCAGCATTTT
CASSQQGLDQPQHF
>.|.|TRBV7-9|TRBJ2-5
TGTGCCAGCAGCTTACAGGCCTACCAAGAGACCCAGTACTTC
CASSLQAYQETQYF
>.|TRBD2|TRBV2|TRBJ2-1
TGTGCCAGCAGTCGCAGGACTAGCGGGGTGAATGAGCAGTTCTTC
CASSRRTSGVNEQFF
>few|.|TRBV2|TRBJ1-4
TGTGCCAGCAGTGGTCTTCTCCCTAATGAAAAACTGTTTTTT
CASSGLLPNEKLFF
>.|.|TRBV6-2/TRBV6-3|TRBJ1-4
TGTGCCAGCAGTTACGACCGAGGGAAACTGTTTTTT
CASSYDRGKLFF
>.|TRBD1|TRBV5-1|TRBJ1-2
TGCGCCAGCAGCCCCGGGACAGCCAACTATGGCTACACCTTC
CASSPGTANYGYTF
>.|TRBD1|TRBV15|TRBJ2-7
TGTGCCACCAGCAGAGATCGGGACAGGGGGCGCGAGCAGTACTTC
CATSRDRDRGREQYF
>few|.|TRBV30|TRBJ1-3
TGTGCCTGGAGAGGACGTGAGGGTGGAAACACCATATATTTT
CAWRGREGGNTIYF
>.|.|TRBV6-2/TRBV6-3|TRBJ1-5
TGTGCCAGCAGTTACGAGGCAGGGGTTCAGCCCCAGCATTTT
CASSYEAGVQPQHF
>.|.|TRBV2|TRBJ2-1
TGTGCCAGCAGTGAAGCGGGGAGCTCCTACAATGAGCAGTTCTTC
CASSEAGSSYNEQFF
>.|TRBD2|TRBV3-1/TRBV3-2|TRBJ2-5
TGTGCCAGCAGCCCCCGCGGGGGGGGACAGACCCAGTACTTC
CASSPRGGGQTQYF
>.|TRBD1|TRBV18|TRBJ2-7
TGTGCCAGCTCACCACAGGGACAGGCTAATTCCTACGAGCAGTACTTC
CASSPQGQANSYEQYF
>.|TRBD1|TRBV19|TRBJ2-3
TGTGCCAGTACCACAGGGACAGGGGGTAGTAATACGCAGTATTTT
CASTTGTGGSNTQYF
>.|.|TRBV30|TRBJ1-3
TGTGCCTGGAGTGTTGGAACAGGGTCTGGAAACACCATATATTTT
CAWSVGTGSGNTIYF
>.|.|TRBV6-5|TRBJ2-6
TGTGCCAGCAGTTACTCGCGAGCTGGGGCCAACGTCCTGACTTTC
CASSYSRAGANVLTF
>.|TRBD1|TRBV27|TRBJ2-5
TGTGCCAGCAGTTTAAGCGTAGGGGGCCTAGAGACCCAGTACTTC
CASSLSVGGLETQYF
>.|.|TRBV18|TRBJ1-2
TGTGCCAGCTCACCAGGGCGGGATGGCTACACCTTC
CASSPGRDGYTF
>.|.|TRBV7-6|TRBJ1-6
TGTGCCAGCAGCTCAGGAGGCACCAAGGGTTCACCCCTCCACTTT
CASSSGGTKGSPLHF
>.|TRBD1|TRBV19|TRBJ1-6
TGTGCCACCAGTATCCAAGACAGGGCCGCTTCACCCCTCCACTTT
CATSIQDRAASPLHF
>.|TRBD1|TRBV7-3|TRBJ2-3
TGTGCCAGCAGCTTAACTGGGACAGGGGTGGCAGATACGCAGTATTTT
CASSLTGTGVADTQYF
>.|TRBD1|TRBV2|TRBJ1-5
TGTGCCAGCAGTGGAAGACAGGGGGCTGGCCCGCAGCCCCAGCATTTT
CASSGRQGAGPQPQHF
>.|TRBD1|TRBV27|TRBJ2-3
TGTGCCAGCAGTTTATCTGGGGACAGGGGTTTAGTTGCAGATACGCAGTATTTT
CASSLSGDRGLVADTQYF
>.|.|TRBV2|TRBJ2-4
TGTGCCAGCAGTATAAGACAGCTAGCCAAAAACATTCAGTACTTC
CASSIRQLAKNIQYF
>.|TRBD1|TRBV15|TRBJ1-2
TGTGCCACCAGGCCAGCGACGACAGGGCCTAACTATGGCTACACCTTC
CATRPATTGPNYGYTF
>.|TRBD2|TRBV4-3|TRBJ2-7
TGCGCCAGCAGTCGATGGGCGGGGGGGACCTACGAGCAGTACTTC
CASSRWAGGTYEQYF
>.|.|TRBV6-2/TRBV6-3|TRBJ2-5
TGTGCCAGCAGACCTGGACTGATGTACCAAGAGACCCAGTACTTC
CASRPGLMYQETQYF
>.|TRBD1|TRBV18|TRBJ2-3
TGTGCCAGCTCACTCATCCGACAGGGTCAGATTACAGATACGCAGTATTTT
CASSLIRQGQITDTQYF
>.|.|TRBV5-1|TRBJ2-5
TGCGCCAGCAGCCGGGGACAAGAGACCCAGTACTTC
CASSRGQETQYF
>.|TRBD1|TRBV7-8|TRBJ1-5
TGTGCCAGCAGCTTCTGGACAGGGGGAAATCAGCCCCAGCATTTT
CASSFWTGGNQPQHF
>.|TRBD2|TRBV5-1|TRBJ2-7
TGCGCCAGCAGCGGGGGACTAGTATCCTACGAGCAGTACTTC
CASSGGLVSYEQYF